This is a list of T cell receptor beta chains from one sample in a study of blood T cell repertoires in COVID-19. Using immunoSEQ multiplex PCR, the repertoire was profiled, and TCRdb retains in-frame clones only, with some absent. The sample records under 450,000 clones, approximately 90% being singletons. Sequencing was performed on PBMCs or T cells enriched from blood (not recorded which). These receptors were obtained from a woman aged 40 to 55 who had been exposed to COVID-19. Both conserved end residues are part of each CDR3. Fields, in order: V gene, J gene, D gene, CDR3 protein, CDR3 DNA. D genes are given only for firm matches.

TRBV2	TRBJ1-1	-	CATMKQGSGNTEAFF	TGTGCCACCATGAAACAGGGTAGTGGGAACACTGAAGCTTTCTTT
TRBV9	TRBJ1-6	-	CASSAAPGGPNSPLHF	TGTGCCAGCAGCGCAGCGCCGGGGGGTCCCAATTCACCCCTCCACTTT
TRBV5-5	TRBJ1-5	-	CASSLGAGYQPQHF	TGTGCCAGCAGCTTGGGGGCAGGGTATCAGCCCCAGCATTTT
TRBV2	TRBJ2-2	TRBD2	CASSRGGPNTGELFF	TGTGCCAGCAGCCGCGGGGGGCCGAACACCGGGGAGCTGTTTTTT
TRBV5-1	TRBJ2-6	TRBD1	CASKFGTGGFGANVLTF	TGCGCCAGCAAGTTCGGTACAGGGGGATTTGGGGCCAACGTCCTGACTTTC
TRBV5-6	TRBJ1-2	-	CASSSLNRVHYGYTF	TGTGCCAGCAGCTCGTTAAACAGGGTTCACTATGGCTACACCTTC
TRBV6-5	TRBJ1-2	TRBD1	CASSYSRGGVGYGYTF	TGTGCCAGCAGTTACTCGCGAGGGGGCGTGGGCTATGGCTACACCTTC
TRBV18	TRBJ1-1	-	CASSSVGLNTEAFF	TGTGCCAGCTCGAGCGTTGGTCTTAACACTGAAGCTTTCTTT
TRBV5-4	TRBJ1-1	TRBD1	CASIMRWRGRGANTEAFF	TGTGCCAGCATCATGAGATGGAGGGGGCGGGGGGCGAACACTGAAGCTTTCTTT
TRBV7-2	TRBJ2-7	-	CASSLYSVPQYEQYF	TGTGCCAGCAGCTTATATTCGGTCCCTCAATACGAGCAGTACTTC
TRBV6-6	TRBJ1-6	-	CASRPQGSHNSPLHF	TGTGCCAGCAGACCACAGGGTTCGCATAATTCACCCCTCCACTTT
TRBV13	TRBJ2-4	TRBD2	CASSTLSGRAKENIQYF	TGTGCCAGCAGCACCCTGAGCGGGAGGGCCAAGGAAAACATTCAGTACTTC